This T cell receptor beta chain originates from a study of siplizumab effects on memory and regulatory T cells. Study-wide results and caveats: Among mappable alloreactive CD4+ clones, the Treg-derived fraction averaged around 70% with siplizumab versus about 25% in controls. It seemed that naive T cells were more diverse than memory cells and were major contributors to the alloresponse.

On this clone itself: Its antigen is undetermined.

Sequencing used immunoSEQ multiplex PCR; TCRdb keeps in-frame clones, though not all of them. The table lists over 80,000 clones, about 87% of them singletons, with approximately 1.4% in the top ten. This TCR came from a human donor in good health. Source material: Tregs sorted from blood.

The CDR3 DNA sequence: TGTGCCAGCAGCTTAACTTCGTCAGGGGGCACAGATACGCAGTATTTT. This encodes CASSLTSSGGTDTQYF. The chain joins TRBV7-3 to TRBJ2-3; TRBD1 is a possible D gene (6 bases). The CDR3 extends over 16 amino acids. V was clipped by 0 bases and J by 1 base, with 11 bases between them. CDR1 and CDR2 (germline): SGHTA, FQGTGA.